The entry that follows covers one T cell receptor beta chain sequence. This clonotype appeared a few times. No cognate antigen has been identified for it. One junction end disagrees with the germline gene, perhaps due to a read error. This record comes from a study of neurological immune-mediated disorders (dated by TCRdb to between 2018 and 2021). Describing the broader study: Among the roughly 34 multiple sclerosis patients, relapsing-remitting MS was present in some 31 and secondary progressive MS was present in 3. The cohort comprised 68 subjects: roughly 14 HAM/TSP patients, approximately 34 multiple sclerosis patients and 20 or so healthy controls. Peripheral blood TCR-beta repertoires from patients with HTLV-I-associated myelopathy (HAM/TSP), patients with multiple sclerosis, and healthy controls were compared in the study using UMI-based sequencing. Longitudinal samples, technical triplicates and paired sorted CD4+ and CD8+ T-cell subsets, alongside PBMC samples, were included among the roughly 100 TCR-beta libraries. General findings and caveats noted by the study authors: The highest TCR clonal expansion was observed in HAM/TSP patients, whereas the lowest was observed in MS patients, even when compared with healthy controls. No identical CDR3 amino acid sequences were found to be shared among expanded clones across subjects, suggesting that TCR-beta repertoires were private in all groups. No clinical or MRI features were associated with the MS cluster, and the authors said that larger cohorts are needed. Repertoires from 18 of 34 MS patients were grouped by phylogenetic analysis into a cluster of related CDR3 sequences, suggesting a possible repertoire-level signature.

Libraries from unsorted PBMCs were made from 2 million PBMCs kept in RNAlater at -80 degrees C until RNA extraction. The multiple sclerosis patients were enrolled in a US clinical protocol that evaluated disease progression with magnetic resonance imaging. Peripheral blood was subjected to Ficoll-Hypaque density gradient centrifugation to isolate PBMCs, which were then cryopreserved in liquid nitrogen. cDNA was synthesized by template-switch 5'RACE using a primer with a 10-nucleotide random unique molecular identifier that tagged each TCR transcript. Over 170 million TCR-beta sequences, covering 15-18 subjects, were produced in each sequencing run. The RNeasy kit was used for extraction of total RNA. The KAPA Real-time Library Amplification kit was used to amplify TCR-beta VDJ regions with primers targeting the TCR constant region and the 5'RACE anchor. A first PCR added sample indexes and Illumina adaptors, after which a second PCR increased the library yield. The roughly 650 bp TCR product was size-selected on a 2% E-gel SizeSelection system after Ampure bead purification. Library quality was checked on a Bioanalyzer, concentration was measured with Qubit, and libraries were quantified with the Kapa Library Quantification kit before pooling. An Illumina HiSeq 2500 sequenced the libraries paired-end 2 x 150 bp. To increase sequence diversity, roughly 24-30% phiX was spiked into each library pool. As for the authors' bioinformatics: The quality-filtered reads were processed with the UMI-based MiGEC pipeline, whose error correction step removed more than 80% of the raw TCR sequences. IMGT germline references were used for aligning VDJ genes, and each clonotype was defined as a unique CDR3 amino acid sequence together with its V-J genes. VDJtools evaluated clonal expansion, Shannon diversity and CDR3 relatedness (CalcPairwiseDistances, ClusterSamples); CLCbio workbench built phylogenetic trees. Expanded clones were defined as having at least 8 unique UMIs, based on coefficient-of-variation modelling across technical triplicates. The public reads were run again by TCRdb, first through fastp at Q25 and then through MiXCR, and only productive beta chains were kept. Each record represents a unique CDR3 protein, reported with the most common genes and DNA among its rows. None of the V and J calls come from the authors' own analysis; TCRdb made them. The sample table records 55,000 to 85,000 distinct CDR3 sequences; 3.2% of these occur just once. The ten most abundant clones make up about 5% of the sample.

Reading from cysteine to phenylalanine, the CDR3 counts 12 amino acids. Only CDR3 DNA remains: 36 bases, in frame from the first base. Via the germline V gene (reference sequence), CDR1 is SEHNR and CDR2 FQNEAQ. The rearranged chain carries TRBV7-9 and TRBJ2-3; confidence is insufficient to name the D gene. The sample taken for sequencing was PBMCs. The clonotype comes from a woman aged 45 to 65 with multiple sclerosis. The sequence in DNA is TGTGACAGCAGCACGGATGCGGATACGCAGTATTTT. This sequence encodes CDSSTDADTQYF.